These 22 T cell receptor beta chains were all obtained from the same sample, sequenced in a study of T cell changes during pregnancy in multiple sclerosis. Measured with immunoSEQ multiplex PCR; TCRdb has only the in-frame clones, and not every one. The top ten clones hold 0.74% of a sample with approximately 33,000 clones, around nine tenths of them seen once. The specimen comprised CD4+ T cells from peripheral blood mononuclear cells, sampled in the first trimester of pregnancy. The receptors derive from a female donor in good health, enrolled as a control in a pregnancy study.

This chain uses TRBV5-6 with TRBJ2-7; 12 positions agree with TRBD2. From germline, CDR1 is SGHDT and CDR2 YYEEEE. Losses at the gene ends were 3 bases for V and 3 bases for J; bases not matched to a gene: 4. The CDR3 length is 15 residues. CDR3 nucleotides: TGTGCCAGCAGCTACCTAGCGGGGGGGCTCTACGAGCAGTACTTC. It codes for CASSYLAGGLYEQYF.

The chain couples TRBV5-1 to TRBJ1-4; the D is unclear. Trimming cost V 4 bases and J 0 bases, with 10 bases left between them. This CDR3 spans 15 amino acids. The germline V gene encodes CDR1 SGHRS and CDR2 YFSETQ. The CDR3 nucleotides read TGCGCCAGCAGCGTGGACGGTGCAACTAATGAAAAACTGTTTTTT. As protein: CASSVDGATNEKLFF. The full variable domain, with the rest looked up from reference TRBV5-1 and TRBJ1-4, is KAGVTQTPRYLIKTRGQQVTLSCSPISGHRSVSWYQQTPGQGLQFLFEYFSETQRNKGNFPGRFSGRQFSNSRSEMNVSTLELGDSALYLCASSVDGATNEKLFFGSGTQLSVL.

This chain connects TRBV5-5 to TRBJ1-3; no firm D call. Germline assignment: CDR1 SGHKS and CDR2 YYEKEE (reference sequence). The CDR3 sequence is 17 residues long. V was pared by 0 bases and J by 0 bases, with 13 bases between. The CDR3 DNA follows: TGTGCCAGCAGCTTGGGGGGAGGCCTCGGCTCTGGAAACACCATATATTTT. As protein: CASSLGGGLGSGNTIYF.

The CDR3 here is CAWARAWGYTF. The CDR3 bases are TGTGCCTGGGCGCGGGCTTGGGGCTACACCTTC. The chain carries TRBV30 and TRBJ1-2; no clear D gene. The V gene lost 5 bases and the J gene lost 8 bases, with 12 bases spanning the gap. Germline V gene lookup returns CDR1 GTSNPN and CDR2 SVGIG (reference sequence). The CDR3 loop spans 11 amino acids.

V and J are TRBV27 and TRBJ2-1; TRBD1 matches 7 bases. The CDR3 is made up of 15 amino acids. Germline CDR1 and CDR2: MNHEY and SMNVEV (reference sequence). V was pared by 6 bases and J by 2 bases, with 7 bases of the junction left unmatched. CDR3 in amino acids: CASSWDSLAYNEQFF. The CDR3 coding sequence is TGTGCCAGCAGCTGGGACAGCTTAGCCTACAATGAGCAGTTCTTC.

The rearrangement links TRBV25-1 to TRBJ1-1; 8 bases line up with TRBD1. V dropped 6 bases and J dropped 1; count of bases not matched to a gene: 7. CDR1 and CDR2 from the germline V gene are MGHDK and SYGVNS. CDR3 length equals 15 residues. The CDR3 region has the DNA TGTGCCAGCAGCGATTCCGGGACAGGGAACACTGAAGCTTTCTTT. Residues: CASSDSGTGNTEAFF.

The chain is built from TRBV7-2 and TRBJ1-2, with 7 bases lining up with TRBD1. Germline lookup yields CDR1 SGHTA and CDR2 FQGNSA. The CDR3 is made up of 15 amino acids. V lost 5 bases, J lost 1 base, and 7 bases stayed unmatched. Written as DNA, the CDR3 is TGTGCCAGCAGCCTCGACAGGGCCATTAACTATGGCTACACCTTC. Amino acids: CASSLDRAINYGYTF.

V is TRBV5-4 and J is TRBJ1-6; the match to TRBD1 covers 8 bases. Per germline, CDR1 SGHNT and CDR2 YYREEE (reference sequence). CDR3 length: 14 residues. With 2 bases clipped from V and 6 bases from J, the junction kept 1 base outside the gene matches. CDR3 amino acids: CASSFGQGNSPLHF. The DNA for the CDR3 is TGTGCCAGCAGCTTTGGACAGGGTAATTCACCCCTCCACTTT. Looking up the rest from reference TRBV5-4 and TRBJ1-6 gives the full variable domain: ETGVTQSPTHLIKTRGQQVTLRCSSQSGHNTVSWYQQALGQGPQFIFQYYREEENGRGNFPPRFSGLQFPNYSSELNVNALELDDSALYLCASSFGQGNSPLHFGNGTRLTVT.

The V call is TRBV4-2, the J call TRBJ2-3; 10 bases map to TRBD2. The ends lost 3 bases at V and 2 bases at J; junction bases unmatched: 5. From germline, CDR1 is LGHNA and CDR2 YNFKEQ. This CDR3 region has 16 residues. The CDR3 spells CASSHSSGGFTDTQYF. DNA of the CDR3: TGTGCCAGCAGCCATAGTAGCGGGGGGTTCACAGATACGCAGTATTTT.

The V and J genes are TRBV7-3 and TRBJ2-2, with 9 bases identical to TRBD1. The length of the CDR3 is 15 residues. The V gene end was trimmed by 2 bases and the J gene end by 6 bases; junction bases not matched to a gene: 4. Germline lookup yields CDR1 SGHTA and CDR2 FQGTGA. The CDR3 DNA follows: TGTGCCAGCAGCTTACACAGGGGGCGCGCCGGGGAGCTGTTTTTT. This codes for CASSLHRGRAGELFF.

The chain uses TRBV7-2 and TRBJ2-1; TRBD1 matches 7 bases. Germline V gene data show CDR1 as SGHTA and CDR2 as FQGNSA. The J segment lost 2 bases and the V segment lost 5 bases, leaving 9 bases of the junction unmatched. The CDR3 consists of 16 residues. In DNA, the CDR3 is TGTGCCAGCAGCGCCCCGCAGGGGGTTCCCTACAATGAGCAGTTCTTC. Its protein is CASSAPQGVPYNEQFF.

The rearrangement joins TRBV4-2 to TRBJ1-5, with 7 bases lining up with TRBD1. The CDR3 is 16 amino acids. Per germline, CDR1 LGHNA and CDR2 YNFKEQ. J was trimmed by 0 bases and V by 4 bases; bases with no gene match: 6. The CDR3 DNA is TGTGCCAGCAGCCTTGGACAGGATTATAGCAATCAGCCCCAGCATTTT. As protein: CASSLGQDYSNQPQHF.

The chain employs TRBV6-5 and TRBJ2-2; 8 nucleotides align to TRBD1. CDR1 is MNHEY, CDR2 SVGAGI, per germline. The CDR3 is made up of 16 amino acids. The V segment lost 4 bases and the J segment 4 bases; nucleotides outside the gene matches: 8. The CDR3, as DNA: TGTGCCAGCAGTTGGCAGGGGGCTATGAGCACCGGGGAGCTGTTTTTT. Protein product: CASSWQGAMSTGELFF.

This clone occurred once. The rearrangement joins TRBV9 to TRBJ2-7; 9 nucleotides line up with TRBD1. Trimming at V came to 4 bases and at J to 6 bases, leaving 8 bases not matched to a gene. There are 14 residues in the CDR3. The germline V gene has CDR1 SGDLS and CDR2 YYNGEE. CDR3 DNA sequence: TGTGCCAGCAGCCGGGACAGGGTTATAGGCGAGCAGTACTTC. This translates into CASSRDRVIGEQYF.

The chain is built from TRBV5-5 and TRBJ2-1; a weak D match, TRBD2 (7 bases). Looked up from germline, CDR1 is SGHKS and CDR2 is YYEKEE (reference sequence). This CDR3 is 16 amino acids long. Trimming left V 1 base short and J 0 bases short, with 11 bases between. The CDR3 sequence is CASSLRGASSYNEQFF. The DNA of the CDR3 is TGTGCCAGCAGCTTGCGGGGGGCGAGCTCCTACAATGAGCAGTTCTTC. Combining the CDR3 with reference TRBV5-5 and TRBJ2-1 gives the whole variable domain DAGVTQSPTHLIKTRGQQVTLRCSPISGHKSVSWYQQVLGQGPQFIFQYYEKEERGRGNFPDRFSARQFPNYSSELNVNALLLGDSALYLCASSLRGASSYNEQFFGPGTRLTVL.

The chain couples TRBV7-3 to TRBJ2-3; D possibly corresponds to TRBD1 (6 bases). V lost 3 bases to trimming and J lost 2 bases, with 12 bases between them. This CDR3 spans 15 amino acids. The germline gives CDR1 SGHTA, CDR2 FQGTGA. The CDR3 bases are TGTGCCAGCAGCTTCACAGGGATGGTCACAGATACGCAGTATTTT. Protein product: CASSFTGMVTDTQYF.

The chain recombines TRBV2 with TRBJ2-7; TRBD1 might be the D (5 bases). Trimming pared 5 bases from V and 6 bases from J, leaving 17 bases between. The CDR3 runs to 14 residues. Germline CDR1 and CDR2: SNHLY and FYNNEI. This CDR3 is CASSYDQDTSEQYF. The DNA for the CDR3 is TGTGCCAGCAGTTACGACCAGGACACGAGCGAGCAGTACTTC.

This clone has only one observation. The CDR3 coding sequence is TGTGCCAGCAGCTCGGATGGGGGACAGGCGAACACCGGGGAGCTGTTTTTT. Its protein product is CASSSDGGQANTGELFF. The V gene is TRBV11-3, the J gene TRBJ2-2; 8 bases fit TRBD1. This CDR3 has 17 amino acids. Per germline, CDR1 SGHNT and CDR2 YENEEA. V lost 4 bases to trimming and J lost 0 bases; unmatched junction nucleotides: 7. Complete variable domain (other parts from reference TRBV11-3 and TRBJ2-2): EAGVVQSPRYKIIEKKQPVAFWCNPISGHNTLYWYLQNLGQGPELLIRYENEEAVDDSQLPKDRFSAERLKGVDSTLKIQPAELGDSAVYLCASSSDGGQANTGELFFGEGSRLTVL.

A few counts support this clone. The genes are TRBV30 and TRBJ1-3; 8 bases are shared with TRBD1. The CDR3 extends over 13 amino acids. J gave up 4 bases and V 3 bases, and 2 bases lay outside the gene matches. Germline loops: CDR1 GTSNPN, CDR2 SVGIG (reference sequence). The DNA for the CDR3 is TGTGCCTGGAGAACAGGGGGAGGAAACACCATATATTTT. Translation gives CAWRTGGGNTIYF.

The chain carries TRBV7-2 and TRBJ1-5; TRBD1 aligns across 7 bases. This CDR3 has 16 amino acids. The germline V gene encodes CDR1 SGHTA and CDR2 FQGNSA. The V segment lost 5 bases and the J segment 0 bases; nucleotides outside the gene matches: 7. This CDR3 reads CASSPPGQNSNQPQHF. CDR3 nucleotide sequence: TGTGCCAGCAGCCCCCCGGGACAGAATAGCAATCAGCCCCAGCATTTT.

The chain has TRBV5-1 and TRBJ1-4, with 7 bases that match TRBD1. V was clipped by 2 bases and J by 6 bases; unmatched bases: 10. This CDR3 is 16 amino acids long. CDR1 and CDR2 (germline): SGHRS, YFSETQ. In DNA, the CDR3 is TGCGCCAGCAGCTTAAACACTCAGGGGGAGTATGAAAAACTGTTTTTT. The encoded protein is CASSLNTQGEYEKLFF.

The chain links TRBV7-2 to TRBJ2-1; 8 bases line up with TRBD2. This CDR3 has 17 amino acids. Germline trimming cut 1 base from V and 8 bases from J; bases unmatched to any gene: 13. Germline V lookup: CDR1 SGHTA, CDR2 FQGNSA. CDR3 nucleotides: TGTGCCAGCAGCTTAGACCGTCCGGGACTAGGTTTCGATGAGCAGTTCTTC. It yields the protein CASSLDRPGLGFDEQFF.